The 10 T cell receptor beta chains in this list originate from one sample, sequenced in a study of CD8+ T cells in alopecia areata. Following extraction, RNA underwent reverse transcription to cDNA, which served as the sequencing template. Repertoires were generated with immunoSEQ multiplex PCR, while TCRdb's copy carries only in-frame clones and drops some. The sample yields about 150,000 clones, 87% seen once. Source: CD8+ T cells sorted from blood, taken at week 0. The receptor source for this set is a human donor with alopecia areata.

The genes are TRBV19 and TRBJ2-7; 13 bases agree with TRBD2. The CDR3 totals 15 residues. The V segment lost 5 bases and the J segment 4 bases; nucleotides outside the gene matches: 5. Germline V CDR1 and CDR2: LNHDA, SQIVND (reference sequence). The CDR3 protein is CASSSGLAGAYEQYF. The CDR3 DNA sequence: TGTGCCAGTAGTTCCGGACTAGCGGGAGCTTACGAGCAGTACTTC.

The chain carries TRBV5-4 and TRBJ1-1, with D possibly matching TRBD1 (5 bases). The germline V gene encodes CDR1 SGHNT and CDR2 YYREEE (reference sequence). The length of the CDR3 is 12 residues. V lost 7 bases, J lost 7 bases, and 14 bases lay in between. The CDR3 is CASREGLGEAFF. The CDR3, as DNA: TGTGCCAGCCGAGAGGGGCTTGGTGAAGCTTTCTTT. Full variable domain (remainder filled in from reference TRBV5-4 and TRBJ1-1): ETGVTQSPTHLIKTRGQQVTLRCSSQSGHNTVSWYQQALGQGPQFIFQYYREEENGRGNFPPRFSGLQFPNYSSELNVNALELDDSALYLCASREGLGEAFFGQGTRLTVV.

The chain carries TRBV5-4 and TRBJ2-1; weak D call: TRBD1 (6 bases). The CDR3 is made up of 15 amino acids. Trimming took 5 bases from V and 7 from J, leaving 19 bases between them. CDR1 and CDR2 from the germline V gene are SGHNT and YYREEE (reference sequence). This chain's CDR3 is CASSTNEQGQNEQFF. The CDR3, as DNA: TGTGCCAGCAGTACCAACGAACAGGGACAAAATGAGCAGTTCTTC.

This clone was found a few times. The gene calls are TRBV29-1 and TRBJ2-7; no clear D. CDR1 is SQVTM and CDR2 is ANQGSEA in the germline V gene. The V and J ends lost 0 bases and 0 bases respectively, with 9 bases between them. The CDR3 covers 14 residues. The CDR3 sequence: CSVEDRSVSYEQYF. CDR3 sequence (DNA): TGCAGCGTTGAAGATCGATCAGTCTCCTACGAGCAGTACTTC.

The gene calls are TRBV4-1 and TRBJ1-1; no reliable D call. Germline CDR1 reads MGHRA; CDR2 reads YSYEKL. Trimming left V 6 bases short and J 6 bases short, with 14 bases between. This CDR3 spans 13 amino acids. CDR3 amino acids: CASRLGGNPEAFF. The CDR3 DNA follows: TGCGCCAGCAGACTGGGCGGGAATCCTGAAGCTTTCTTT.

The CDR3 sequence: CASSYSAGSSYNEQFF. For the CDR3, the DNA is TGTGCCAGCAGTTACTCAGCGGGGAGCTCCTACAATGAGCAGTTCTTC. This chain uses TRBV27 with TRBJ2-1; TRBD2 aligns across 7 bases. The CDR3 consists of 16 residues. V dropped 4 bases and J dropped 0; count of bases not matched to a gene: 6. Looked up from germline, CDR1 is MNHEY and CDR2 is SMNVEV (reference sequence).

The rearrangement joins TRBV4-1 to TRBJ2-1; TRBD1 agrees at 7 bases. From germline, CDR1 is MGHRA and CDR2 YSYEKL. CDR3 length equals 12 residues. With V trimmed by 4 bases and J by 10 bases, 4 bases remained unmatched. CDR3: CASSPDRAEQFF. DNA for the CDR3: TGCGCCAGCAGCCCAGACAGGGCCGAGCAGTTCTTC.

This sequence joins TRBV19 and TRBJ2-7; D is undetermined. CDR3 size: 14 residues. Trimming left V 3 bases short and J 2 bases short, with 11 bases between. Per the germline V gene, CDR1 is LNHDA and CDR2 is SQIVND (reference sequence). CDR3 residues: CASSISVRTYEQYF. DNA of the CDR3: TGTGCCAGTAGTATTTCAGTACGAACCTACGAGCAGTACTTC.

The genes are TRBV30 and TRBJ2-7; a possible D gene is TRBD2 (5 bases). The CDR3 is 12 amino acids. In germline, CDR1 is GTSNPN, CDR2 SVGIG (reference sequence). The V end was cut by 0 bases, the J end by 6 bases, with 9 bases between. The DNA for the CDR3 is TGTGCCTGGAGTGTACCCGGGATCGAGCAGTACTTC. Translation gives CAWSVPGIEQYF. Based on the CDR3 plus reference TRBV30 and TRBJ2-7, the full variable domain is SQTIHQWPATLVQPVGSPLSLECTVEGTSNPNLYWYRQAAGRGLQLLFYSVGIGQISSEVPQNLSASRPQDRQFILSSKKLLLSDSGFYLCAWSVPGIEQYFGPGTRLTVT.

With regard to this clone: One junction end disagrees with the germline gene, perhaps due to a read error. This chain links TRBV7-9 with TRBJ2-1, with D unclear. The CDR3 is 11 amino acids. Germline V gene sequence: CDR1 SEHNR, CDR2 FQNEAQ (reference sequence). This CDR3 reads CASSFGPQPLF. DNA of the CDR3: TGTGCCAGCAGCTTTGGACCGCAGCCTCTCTTC.